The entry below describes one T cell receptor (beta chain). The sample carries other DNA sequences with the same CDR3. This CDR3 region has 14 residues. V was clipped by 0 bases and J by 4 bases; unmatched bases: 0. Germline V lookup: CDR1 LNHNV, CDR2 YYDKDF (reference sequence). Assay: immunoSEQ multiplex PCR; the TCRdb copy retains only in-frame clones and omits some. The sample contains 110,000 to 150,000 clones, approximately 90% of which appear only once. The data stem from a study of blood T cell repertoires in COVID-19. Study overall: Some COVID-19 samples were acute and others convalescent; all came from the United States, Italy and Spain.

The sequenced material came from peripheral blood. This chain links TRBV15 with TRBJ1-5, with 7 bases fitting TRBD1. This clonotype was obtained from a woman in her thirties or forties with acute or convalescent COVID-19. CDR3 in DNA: TGTGCCACCAGCAGAGACAGGGGGAATCAGCCCCAGCATTTT. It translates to CATSRDRGNQPQHF.